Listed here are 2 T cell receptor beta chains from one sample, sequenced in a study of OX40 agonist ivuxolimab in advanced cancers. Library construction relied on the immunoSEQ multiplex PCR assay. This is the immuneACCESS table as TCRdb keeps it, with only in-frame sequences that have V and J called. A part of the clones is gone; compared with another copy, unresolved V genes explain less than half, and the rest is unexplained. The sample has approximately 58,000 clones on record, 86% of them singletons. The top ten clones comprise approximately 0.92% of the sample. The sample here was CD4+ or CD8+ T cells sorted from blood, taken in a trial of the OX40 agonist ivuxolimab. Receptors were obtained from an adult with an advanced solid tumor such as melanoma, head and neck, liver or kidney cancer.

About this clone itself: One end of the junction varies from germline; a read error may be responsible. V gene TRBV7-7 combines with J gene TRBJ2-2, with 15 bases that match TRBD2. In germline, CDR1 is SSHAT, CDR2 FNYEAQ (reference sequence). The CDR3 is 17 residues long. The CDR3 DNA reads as TGTGCTAGCAGCACCGGGACTAGCGGGAGGATTACCGGGGAGCTGTTTTTT. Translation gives CASSTGTSGRITGELFF.

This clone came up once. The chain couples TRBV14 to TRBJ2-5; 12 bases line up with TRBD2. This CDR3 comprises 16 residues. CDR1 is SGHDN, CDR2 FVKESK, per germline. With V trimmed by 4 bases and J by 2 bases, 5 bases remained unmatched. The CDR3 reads CASSRGLAGLQETQYF. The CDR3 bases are TGTGCCAGCAGCCGCGGACTAGCGGGATTACAAGAGACCCAGTACTTC.